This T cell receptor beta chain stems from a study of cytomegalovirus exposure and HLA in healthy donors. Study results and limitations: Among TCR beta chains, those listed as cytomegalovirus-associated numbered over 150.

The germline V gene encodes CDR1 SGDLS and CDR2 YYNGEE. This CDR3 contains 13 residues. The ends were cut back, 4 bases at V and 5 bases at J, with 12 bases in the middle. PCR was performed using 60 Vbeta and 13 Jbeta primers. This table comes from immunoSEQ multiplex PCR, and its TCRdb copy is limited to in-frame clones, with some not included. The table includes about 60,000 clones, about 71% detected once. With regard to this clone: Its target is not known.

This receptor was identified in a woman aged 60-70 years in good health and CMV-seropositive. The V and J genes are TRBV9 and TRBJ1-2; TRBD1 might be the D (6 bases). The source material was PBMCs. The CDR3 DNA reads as TGTGCCAGCAGCCTCGAGGGGGTATATGGCTACACCTTC. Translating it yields CASSLEGVYGYTF.